The 31 T cell receptor beta chains below all came from one sample that was sequenced in a study of neurological immune-mediated disorders. TCRdb reprocessed the 5' RACE reads with MiXCR, giving one entry per CDR3 protein. The sample includes tens of thousands of distinct CDR3 sequences, about an eighth of them seen just once. Source material: PBMCs. The receptor set was obtained from a man in his sixties in good health.

This clonotype has a count of ten or more. The gene calls are TRBV20-1 and TRBJ2-7, with 8 positions matching TRBD1. The CDR3 covers 15 residues. V was clipped by 6 bases and J by 1 base; unmatched bases: 11. Germline V gene data show CDR1 as DFQATT and CDR2 as SNEGSKA (reference sequence). This chain's CDR3 is CSATLADRASYEQYF. DNA for the CDR3: TGCAGTGCGACCCTGGCGGACAGGGCTTCCTACGAGCAGTACTTC.

There are many counts of this clonotype. V usage is TRBV7-2 and J usage is TRBJ1-2, with D maybe TRBD1 (5 bases). The germline gives CDR1 SGHTA, CDR2 FQGNSA. Trimming stripped 4 bases from V and 0 bases from J, with 12 bases between. This CDR3 is built from 15 residues. The DNA for the CDR3 is TGTGCCAGCAGCTCACCCAGGGAGGCTAACTATGGCTACACCTTC. It codes for CASSSPREANYGYTF.

The J gene is TRBJ2-3, the V gene TRBV6-5; 9 bases agree with TRBD2. The CDR3 loop spans 13 amino acids. After removal of 4 bases from V and 8 bases from J, the junction contained 4 bases not matched to a gene. CDR1 and CDR2 (germline): MNHEY, SVGAGI. The CDR3 protein is CASSSGLAGTQYF. CDR3 nucleotides: TGTGCCAGCAGTTCGGGACTAGCTGGTACGCAGTATTTT.

About this clonotype: Since a much larger clone is just one base distant, this may be a read error. The chain has TRBV6-6 and TRBJ2-1, with D perhaps given as TRBD1 or TRBD2 (7 bases each). The CDR3 consists of 16 residues. Germline loops: CDR1 MNHNY, CDR2 SVGAGI (reference sequence). The CDR3 loop is CASTPLTGWGGGEKFF. DNA of the CDR3: TGTGCCAGCACCCCTTTGACAGGGTGGGGGGGAGGTGAGAAGTTCTTC.

This clonotype was observed many times. The gene calls are TRBV20-1 and TRBJ2-3; tentatively, D is TRBD2 (6 bases). Germline values: CDR1 DFQATT, CDR2 SNEGSKA (reference sequence). This CDR3 comprises 13 residues. Trimming cost V 7 bases and J 0 bases, with 11 bases left between them. The CDR3 coding sequence is TGCAGTGTCCGGGACTTTAGCACAGATACGCAGTATTTT. This gives the protein CSVRDFSTDTQYF.

This clonotype was counted between two and nine times. The chain carries TRBV5-1 and TRBJ1-1; D is ambiguous. CDR3 length equals 13 residues. V lost 3 bases, J lost 0 bases, and 6 bases lay in between. Germline assignment: CDR1 SGHRS and CDR2 YFSETQ. Here the CDR3 DNA reads TGCGCCAGCAGCTCGACCGTGAACACTGAAGCTTTCTTT. Amino acids: CASSSTVNTEAFF.

The rearrangement links TRBV20-1 to TRBJ1-2, with 7 nucleotides matching TRBD1. From germline, CDR1 is DFQATT and CDR2 SNEGSKA (reference sequence). The CDR3 runs to 12 residues. V lost 5 bases, J lost 7 bases, and 7 bases stayed unmatched. The CDR3 is CSAYRGARGYTF. CDR3 coding DNA: TGCAGTGCTTACAGGGGCGCCCGTGGCTACACCTTC.

This clonotype was observed once. The junction does not match germline at one end; this may be a read error. In DNA form, the CDR3 reads TGTGCTAGCAGCCCGGGGAGGCGGGGGGGCCTTGACATTGAGTACTTC. It encodes CASSPGRRGGLDIEYF. The chain couples TRBV11-2 to TRBJ2-4, with TRBD2 matching over 9 bases. The CDR3 runs to 16 residues. From germline, CDR1 is SGHAT and CDR2 FQNNGV.

At least ten counts were recorded for this clonotype. CDR3 DNA: TGTGCCAGCAGCCCCTACTCAGGGGCTAGCGGGGGCAATGAGCAGTTCTTC. Translation: CASSPYSGASGGNEQFF. The chain links TRBV12-3 or TRBV12-4 to TRBJ2-1; 10 nucleotides align to TRBD2. Trimming took 6 bases from V and 6 from J; bases not matched to a gene: 14. This CDR3 has 17 amino acids.

This clonotype was seen only a few times. The V and J genes are TRBV20-1 and TRBJ1-6; weak D call: TRBD1 (5 bases). CDR3 size: 14 residues. The V end lost 0 bases, the J end lost 3 bases, and 6 bases lay between the germline ends. Germline CDR1 and CDR2: DFQATT and SNEGSKA (reference sequence). The CDR3 DNA sequence: TGCAGTGCTAGAGAGGGGGGCTATAATTCACCCCTCCACTTT. Translated, it gives CSAREGGYNSPLHF.

This clonotype came up many times. This chain connects TRBV20-1 to TRBJ1-6; D is uncertain. The V gene lost 3 bases and the J gene lost 5 bases, with 11 bases spanning the gap. Per the germline V gene, CDR1 is DFQATT and CDR2 is SNEGSKA (reference sequence). The CDR3 has 14 amino acids. The CDR3 reads CSARPSLNNSPLHF. The CDR3 DNA reads as TGCAGTGCTAGGCCCTCCCTTAATAATTCACCCCTCCACTTT.

This clonotype appeared many times. The chain employs TRBV20-1 and TRBJ2-3, with 7 nucleotides matching TRBD2. V trimming: 0 bases; J trimming: 5 bases; junction bases outside the gene matches: 11. The CDR3 has 16 amino acids. Germline lookup yields CDR1 DFQATT and CDR2 SNEGSKA (reference sequence). Here the CDR3 reads CSARDPGGGFIDTQYF. Written as DNA, the CDR3 is TGCAGTGCTAGAGATCCTGGCGGGGGTTTCATAGATACGCAGTATTTT.

This clonotype has a count of ten or more. V usage is TRBV20-1 and J usage is TRBJ1-1; D remains ambiguous. The CDR3 sequence is 15 residues long. Germline V lookup: CDR1 DFQATT, CDR2 SNEGSKA (reference sequence). V was cut by 0 bases and J by 0 bases, with 11 bases left in between. As DNA, the CDR3 is TGCAGTGCTAGAGATAGGCGACTCCTGAACACTGAAGCTTTCTTT. Translated: CSARDRRLLNTEAFF.

This clonotype was detected many times. This chain joins TRBV5-1 and TRBJ1-3; unclear D gene. CDR1 and CDR2 from the germline V gene are SGHRS and YFSETQ. This CDR3 region has 16 residues. V was shortened by 0 bases and J by 0 bases, with 10 bases between the two germline ends. As DNA, the CDR3 is TGCGCCAGCAGCTTGGGGGGTACTAGCTCTGGAAACACCATATATTTT. Protein product: CASSLGGTSSGNTIYF.

This clonotype was observed at least ten times. The DNA of the CDR3 is TGTGCCAGCAGCTTTCCCCGGACCCTACAGGGACCATACAATGAGCAGTTCTTC. This sequence encodes CASSFPRTLQGPYNEQFF. V is TRBV7-2 and J is TRBJ2-1; perhaps TRBD1 as D (6 bases). The V end was cut by 3 bases, the J end by 4 bases, with 22 bases between. This CDR3 is built from 18 residues. Germline-derived CDR1 and CDR2 are SGHTA and FQGNSA.

This clonotype was detected ten times or more. The chain recombines TRBV12-3 or TRBV12-4 with TRBJ1-4; the D gene is possibly TRBD1 (6 bases). V was cut by 4 bases and J by 5 bases, with 11 bases left in between. CDR3 size: 14 residues. CDR3 sequence (DNA): TGTGCCAGCAGTTGGGGGGGCCCGAATGAAAAACTGTTTTTT. Translating gives CASSWGGPNEKLFF.

This clonotype was observed many times. The chain combines TRBV9 with TRBJ1-1; possible D gene TRBD1, 6 bases. Per germline, CDR1 SGDLS and CDR2 YYNGEE. V shed 4 bases and J shed 7 bases, with 11 bases lying between them. The CDR3 covers 12 residues. CDR3: CASSSRGGEAFF. The CDR3 coding sequence is TGTGCCAGCAGCTCGAGAGGGGGTGAAGCTTTCTTT.

Details on this clonotype: A read error is possible here, since a much larger clone lies one base away. V usage is TRBV2 and J usage is TRBJ2-7; D might be TRBD2 (6 bases). The CDR3 spans 13 residues. Germline CDR1 is SNHLY and CDR2 is FYNNEI. The chain's CDR3 is CASSAEGGHEKYF. CDR3 nucleotide sequence: TGTGCCAGCAGTGCGGAGGGTGGGCACGAGAAGTACTTC.

There are many counts of this clonotype. The V call is TRBV4-3, the J call TRBJ2-1; 7 bases are shared with TRBD1. The V gene end was trimmed by 5 bases and the J gene end by 9 bases; junction bases not matched to a gene: 13. CDR3 length: 15 amino acids. The germline V gene encodes CDR1 LGHNA and CDR2 YSLEER. Here the CDR3 DNA reads TGCGCCAGCAGCATTTACCCCACAGGGGCCGGTGAGCAGTTCTTC. This gives the protein CASSIYPTGAGEQFF.

This clonotype was counted ten times or more. The chain uses TRBV12-3 or TRBV12-4 and TRBJ1-5; a weak D match, TRBD1 (6 bases). The CDR3 is 15 residues long. V dropped 8 bases and J dropped 7 bases, with 21 bases sitting between them. As DNA, the CDR3 is TGTGCCAGCCGCAAGGGGCCAGACAGGCGACAGCCCCAGCATTTT. It yields the protein CASRKGPDRRQPQHF.

In this sample, this clonotype turned up a few times. This chain links TRBV12-3 or TRBV12-4 with TRBJ1-2, with D unresolved. The CDR3 extends over 15 amino acids. V lost 2 bases and J 0 bases, leaving 10 bases between the germline ends. The CDR3 reads CASSLSSTANYGYTF. The CDR3 DNA sequence: TGTGCCAGCAGTTTATCGTCCACTGCTAACTATGGCTACACCTTC.

This clonotype showed up many times. This sequence joins TRBV7-2 and TRBJ2-5; possible D gene TRBD2, 5 bases. The CDR3 consists of 11 residues. Germline CDR1 is SGHTA and CDR2 is FQGNSA. V was clipped by 5 bases and J by 7 bases, with 8 bases between them. The DNA for the CDR3 is TGTGCCAGCAGCCCCCGGGGGACCCAGTACTTC. It yields the protein CASSPRGTQYF.

The table lists this clonotype with many counts. The chain has TRBV7-2 and TRBJ2-3, with D unresolved. V was cut by 6 bases and J by 6 bases, with 10 bases left in between. This CDR3 has 12 residues. Looked up from germline, CDR1 is SGHTA and CDR2 is FQGNSA. The CDR3 sequence is CASRQSVDTQYF. The CDR3 region has the DNA TGTGCCAGCAGGCAATCGGTGGATACGCAGTATTTT.

This clonotype was observed many times. This chain joins TRBV20-1 and TRBJ1-6; possible D gene TRBD1, 6 bases. V was trimmed by 4 bases and J by 4 bases, leaving 11 bases between them. CDR3 size: 14 residues. CDR1 and CDR2 (germline): DFQATT, SNEGSKA (reference sequence). Written as DNA, the CDR3 is TGCAGTGCTAAGGGGGAGCGGTATAATTCACCCCTCCACTTT. It is translated as CSAKGERYNSPLHF.

This clonotype occurred many times. The chain employs TRBV5-1 and TRBJ2-7, with 10 bases aligning to TRBD1. CDR1 and CDR2 from the germline V gene are SGHRS and YFSETQ. The V gene end was trimmed by 4 bases and the J gene end by 2 bases; junction bases not matched to a gene: 3. The CDR3 extends over 14 amino acids. This CDR3 is CASSQGQGTYEQYF. The CDR3 DNA sequence: TGCGCCAGCAGCCAGGGACAGGGGACCTACGAGCAGTACTTC.

This clonotype appeared many times. The chain uses TRBV20-1 and TRBJ2-6; D remains unclear. Looked up from germline, CDR1 is DFQATT and CDR2 is SNEGSKA (reference sequence). The CDR3 loop spans 15 amino acids. The ends were cut back, 2 bases at V and 2 bases at J, with 10 bases in the middle. CDR3 sequence (DNA): TGCAGTGCTAGAACCTGGGGAACTGGGGCCAACGTCCTGACTTTC. Amino acids: CSARTWGTGANVLTF.

This clonotype came up many times. The chain recombines TRBV7-9 with TRBJ2-5, with TRBD2 matching 7 bases. The germline V gene has CDR1 SEHNR and CDR2 FQNEAQ (reference sequence). The CDR3 contains 16 residues. V shed 6 bases, J shed 1 base, and the junction held 11 bases outside the gene matches. Here the CDR3 DNA reads TGTGCCAGCAGTTCGCCCTCTGGCGGGGGCCAAGAGACCCAGTACTTC. It encodes CASSSPSGGGQETQYF.

This clonotype was observed many times. V gene TRBV5-1 combines with J gene TRBJ1-1; D is possibly TRBD1 (5 bases). The CDR3 loop spans 16 amino acids. Trimming pared 0 bases from V and 6 bases from J, leaving 18 bases between. Germline CDR1 SGHRS, CDR2 YFSETQ. Written as DNA, the CDR3 is TGCGCCAGCAGCTTGGCCGGCTTCCGGGACGTCGCTGAAGCTTTCTTT. It is translated as CASSLAGFRDVAEAFF.

This clonotype was picked up many times. The chain joins TRBV7-8 to TRBJ1-4; no definite D call. The V end lost 5 bases, the J end lost 0 bases, and 4 bases lay between the germline ends. In germline, CDR1 is SGHVS, CDR2 FQNEAQ. The CDR3 consists of 13 residues. This CDR3 is CASSVATNEKLFF. The CDR3 DNA sequence: TGTGCCAGCAGCGTTGCAACTAATGAAAAACTGTTTTTT.

There are many counts of this clonotype. This chain links TRBV5-6 with TRBJ2-2, with D perhaps TRBD1 or TRBD2 (5 bases each). Between the trimmed V and J ends, which lost 5 bases and 5 bases, there was a span of 16 bases. The CDR3 totals 15 residues. Germline V CDR1 and CDR2: SGHDT, YYEEEE. In DNA, the CDR3 is TGTGCCAGCAGTCCGGGACGCTCCAAGACCGGGGAGCTGTTTTTT. This sequence encodes CASSPGRSKTGELFF.

This clonotype was seen many times. The chain has TRBV20-1 and TRBJ2-7; 8 bases match TRBD1. This CDR3 is built from 15 residues. J lost 3 bases, V lost 2 bases, and 9 bases had no gene match. Germline V gene sequence: CDR1 DFQATT, CDR2 SNEGSKA (reference sequence). CDR3 sequence (DNA): TGCAGTGCTAGATCTGACAGGGGAGCTTACTACGAGCAGTACTTC. Translating it yields CSARSDRGAYYEQYF.